This entry lists 31 T cell receptor beta chains sequenced from one sample in a study of cytomegalovirus exposure and HLA in healthy donors. The repertoire was sequenced with immunoSEQ multiplex PCR; TCRdb's copy has only in-frame clones and lacks some. The sample has around 200,000 clones; roughly 80% are singletons. The material sequenced was PBMCs. The receptors derive from a woman aged 18-29 years in good health and CMV-seropositive.

The chain has TRBV7-6 and TRBJ2-3, with no clear D. The CDR3 is 15 amino acids. V lost 2 bases and J lost 3, with 12 bases in between. From germline, CDR1 is SGHVS and CDR2 FNYEAQ. CDR3 residues: CASSLSRVVTDTQYF. CDR3 coding DNA: TGTGCCAGCAGCTTATCTCGGGTAGTGACAGATACGCAGTATTTT.

The chain carries TRBV7-2 and TRBJ1-2, with TRBD1 as a possible D gene (5 bases). The CDR3 has 13 amino acids. Germline loops: CDR1 SGHTA, CDR2 FQGNSA. Trimming took off 5 bases at V and 4 bases at J, with 11 bases between the two ends. CDR3 protein: CASSPTGPYGYTF. CDR3 in DNA: TGTGCCAGCAGCCCTACAGGACCCTATGGCTACACCTTC.

The genes are TRBV6-4 and TRBJ2-1, with 7 bases aligning to TRBD1. J lost 10 bases, V lost 5 bases, and 8 bases had no gene match. This CDR3 comprises 13 residues. The germline V gene encodes CDR1 MRHNA and CDR2 SNTAGT. The CDR3 nucleotides read TGTGCCAGCAGTTCTTTACAGACAGGGGAGCAGTTCTTC. Encoded protein: CASSSLQTGEQFF.

This clone was counted once. The J gene is TRBJ2-7, the V gene TRBV6-5; D might be TRBD1 (5 bases). In germline, CDR1 is MNHEY, CDR2 SVGAGI. The germline V and J ends were trimmed by 6 bases and 4 bases, with 13 bases remaining between them. The CDR3 consists of 13 residues. CDR3 nucleotides: TGTGCCAGCAGCAAGGCAGGGAATTACGAGCAGTACTTC. This translates into CASSKAGNYEQYF.

The chain carries TRBV6-1 and TRBJ2-2; possibly TRBD2 for D (5 bases). V lost 6 bases and J lost 6, with 14 bases in between. Germline V gene data show CDR1 as MNHNS and CDR2 as SASEGT. The CDR3 runs 14 residues. The CDR3 is CASRTPGGAGELFF. In nucleotides, the CDR3 is TGTGCCAGCAGAACCCCCGGAGGTGCCGGGGAGCTGTTTTTT.

The chain combines TRBV7-3 with TRBJ1-3; D is possibly TRBD1 (5 bases). V was clipped by 5 bases and J by 0 bases, with 11 bases between them. CDR3 length equals 15 residues. CDR1 is SGHTA and CDR2 is FQGTGA in the germline V gene. CDR3 loop: CASSRDSNSGNTIYF. Written as DNA, the CDR3 is TGTGCCAGCAGCCGGGACTCCAACTCTGGAAACACCATATATTTT.

The rearrangement uses TRBV5-1 and TRBJ2-5; the match to TRBD2 covers 10 bases. CDR1 and CDR2 from the germline V gene are SGHRS and YFSETQ. Trimming at V came to 9 bases and at J to 5 bases, leaving 10 bases not matched to a gene. The CDR3 length is 14 residues. Here the CDR3 reads CATASGGPGETQYF. CDR3 bases: TGCGCCACAGCTAGCGGGGGACCCGGGGAGACCCAGTACTTC.

The V and J genes are TRBV7-9 and TRBJ2-7; TRBD1 matches 8 bases. The CDR3 is 14 residues long. Trimming took 5 bases from V and 1 from J; bases not matched to a gene: 4. The germline V gene has CDR1 SEHNR and CDR2 FQNEAQ (reference sequence). CDR3 in amino acids: CASSPGTGSYEQYF. For the CDR3, the DNA is TGTGCCAGCAGCCCCGGGACAGGATCCTACGAGCAGTACTTC.

This clone was seen more than once but under ten times. The rearrangement uses TRBV2 and TRBJ2-7; 8 bases are a match to TRBD1. The germline CDR1 and CDR2 sequences are SNHLY and FYNNEI. CDR3 length: 12 amino acids. CDR3 loop: CNTGQGKYEQYF. The CDR3 nucleotides read TGTAACACTGGACAGGGAAAGTACGAGCAGTACTTC.

The sample holds a few counts of this clone. V and J are TRBV19 and TRBJ1-6; D unresolved. Per the germline V gene, CDR1 is LNHDA and CDR2 is SQIVND (reference sequence). The ends were cut back, 7 bases at V and 7 bases at J, with 11 bases in the middle. The CDR3 is made up of 13 amino acids. CDR3 protein: CASKQVANSPLHF. For the CDR3, the DNA is TGTGCCAGTAAGCAGGTCGCAAATTCACCCCTCCACTTT. Variable domain in full (rest from reference TRBV19 and TRBJ1-6): DGGITQSPKYLFRKEGQNVTLSCEQNLNHDAMYWYRQDPGQGLRLIYYSQIVNDFQKGDIAEGYSVSREKKESFPLTVTSAQKNPTAFYLCASKQVANSPLHFGNGTRLTVT.

There are a few counts of this clone. The gene calls are TRBV20-1 and TRBJ1-2; D ambiguous. The CDR3 is 11 residues long. The germline gives CDR1 DFQATT, CDR2 SNEGSKA (reference sequence). CDR3 region: CTPGRHDGYTF. For the CDR3, the DNA is TGCACCCCTGGGAGGCACGATGGCTACACCTTC.

CDR3 residues: CASSLFLNEQFF. The CDR3 DNA sequence: TGTGCCAGCAGCTTGTTCCTAAATGAGCAGTTCTTC. The chain recombines TRBV5-6 with TRBJ2-1; D remains unclear. V lost 1 base and J 7 bases, leaving 6 bases between the germline ends. Germline CDR1 SGHDT, CDR2 YYEEEE. The CDR3 runs 12 residues.

V and J are TRBV5-4 and TRBJ1-6, with a possible D match to TRBD1 (5 bases). Deletions cut 5 bases from V and 5 bases from J, with 11 bases between. The CDR3 is made up of 14 amino acids. The V gene's germline CDR1 is SGHNT and CDR2 YYREEE (reference sequence). The CDR3 spells CASRRGSDNSPLHF. The CDR3, as DNA: TGTGCCAGCAGAAGGGGCTCGGATAATTCACCCCTCCACTTT. Looking up the rest from reference TRBV5-4 and TRBJ1-6 gives the full variable domain: ETGVTQSPTHLIKTRGQQVTLRCSSQSGHNTVSWYQQALGQGPQFIFQYYREEENGRGNFPPRFSGLQFPNYSSELNVNALELDDSALYLCASRRGSDNSPLHFGNGTRLTVT.

The chain joins TRBV5-5 to TRBJ2-1, with D maybe TRBD2 (5 bases). The CDR3 has 16 amino acids. From germline, CDR1 is SGHKS and CDR2 YYEKEE (reference sequence). Trimming removed 1 base at V and 3 bases at J, with 14 bases between. The CDR3 sequence is CASSLIREKRYNEQFF. CDR3 DNA sequence: TGTGCCAGCAGCTTGATAAGGGAGAAACGCTACAATGAGCAGTTCTTC.

This chain links TRBV11-2 with TRBJ2-7; 8 bases agree with TRBD2. CDR1 and CDR2 from the germline V gene are SGHAT and FQNNGV. The CDR3 covers 16 residues. Losses at the gene ends were 0 bases for V and 5 bases for J; bases not matched to a gene: 9. The CDR3 DNA is TGTGCCAGCAGCTTAGATCGCGCGGGGGGATATGACGAGCAGTACTTC. This encodes CASSLDRAGGYDEQYF.

The chain links TRBV4-3 to TRBJ2-5, with D maybe TRBD2 (5 bases). Looked up from germline, CDR1 is LGHNA and CDR2 is YSLEER. V dropped 2 bases and J dropped 2 bases, with 12 bases sitting between them. The CDR3 runs 15 residues. In DNA, the CDR3 is TGCGCCAGCAGCCAATTGTACAGCGGTCAAGAGACCCAGTACTTC. It translates to CASSQLYSGQETQYF.

This CDR3 reads CASSSGGLAGSTDTQYF. The CDR3 bases are TGTGCCAGCAGTAGTGGGGGACTAGCGGGGTCCACAGATACGCAGTATTTT. The J gene is TRBJ2-3, the V gene TRBV25-1; 13 bases match TRBD2. The CDR3 runs to 17 residues. V trimming: 5 bases; J trimming: 2 bases; junction bases outside the gene matches: 7. Germline CDR1 reads MGHDK; CDR2 reads SYGVNS.

The chain uses TRBV2 and TRBJ2-1; 8 bases line up with TRBD2. With V trimmed by 7 bases and J by 5 bases, 4 bases remained unmatched. The CDR3 runs 13 residues. From germline, CDR1 is SNHLY and CDR2 FYNNEI. In nucleotides, the CDR3 is TGTGCCAGCAAGCGGGGGCCGAACAATGAGCAGTTCTTC. Protein: CASKRGPNNEQFF.

This clone was observed a single time. The junction departs from germline at one end; a sequencing error may be responsible. The chain links TRBV2 to TRBJ2-7; D may be TRBD1 (6 bases). Germline CDR1 is SNHLY and CDR2 is FYNNEI. The CDR3 loop spans 13 amino acids. This chain's CDR3 is CASGETQGGEQYF. The DNA of the CDR3 is TGTGCCAGCGGTGAGACACAGGGCGGCGAGCAGTACTTC.

This chain connects TRBV27 to TRBJ2-7, with D perhaps matching TRBD2 (6 bases). Looked up from germline, CDR1 is MNHEY and CDR2 is SMNVEV (reference sequence). CDR3 length: 13 residues. The V gene lost 5 bases and the J gene lost 6 bases, with 14 bases spanning the gap. CDR3 sequence reads: CASSPGGPREQYF. The CDR3 DNA reads TGTGCCAGCAGTCCCGGGGGACCCCGCGAGCAGTACTTC.

The chain is built from TRBV5-6 and TRBJ2-7; perhaps TRBD1 as D (6 bases). V lost 0 bases, J lost 2 bases, and 9 bases lay in between. Germline loops: CDR1 SGHDT, CDR2 YYEEEE. This CDR3 is 14 amino acids long. The CDR3 protein is CASSLAGQTYEQYF. CDR3 DNA: TGTGCCAGCAGCTTGGCAGGACAGACCTACGAGCAGTACTTC.

The CDR3: CASSLVPGSLDEQFF. The CDR3 nucleotides are TGCGCCAGCAGCTTGGTACCCGGGAGTCTCGATGAGCAGTTCTTC. This chain uses TRBV5-1 with TRBJ2-1; tentative D call: TRBD2 (6 bases). Germline assignment: CDR1 SGHRS and CDR2 YFSETQ. The ends were cut back, 0 bases at V and 8 bases at J, with 15 bases in the middle. The CDR3 contains 15 residues.

The chain combines TRBV6-6 with TRBJ2-7, with D possibly TRBD1 on 5 matching bases. The CDR3 length is 15 residues. Looked up from germline, CDR1 is MNHNY and CDR2 is SVGAGI (reference sequence). Trimming shortened V by 2 bases and J by 7 bases, and 18 bases separated the two germline ends. CDR3 region: CASSYAAGMYPEQYF. The CDR3 bases are TGTGCCAGCAGTTACGCGGCAGGGATGTACCCAGAGCAGTACTTC.

The chain has TRBV16 and TRBJ2-5, with D perhaps matching TRBD2 (5 bases). The CDR3 consists of 14 residues. Trimming left V 1 base short and J 5 bases short, with 11 bases between. Germline assignment: CDR1 KGHSY and CDR2 FQNENV. This CDR3 is CASSQFGLAETQYF. CDR3 sequence (DNA): TGTGCCAGCAGCCAATTCGGACTCGCGGAGACCCAGTACTTC.

The chain links TRBV4-2 to TRBJ2-6; weak D call: TRBD2 (5 bases). Trimming cost V 1 base and J 0 bases, with 10 bases left between them. This CDR3 contains 17 residues. The germline V gene has CDR1 LGHNA and CDR2 YNFKEQ. CDR3 residues: CASSQGEGSSGANVLTF. In nucleotides, the CDR3 is TGTGCCAGCAGCCAAGGGGAAGGGAGCTCTGGGGCCAACGTCCTGACTTTC.

Only one count was recorded for this clone. The V and J genes are TRBV25-1 and TRBJ1-1; D is possibly TRBD1 (6 bases). The CDR3 consists of 11 residues. Germline CDR1 is MGHDK and CDR2 is SYGVNS. Trimming removed 10 bases from V and 5 bases from J, with 11 bases in between. The CDR3 region has the DNA TGTGCCACCACAGGGATGACTGAAGCTTTCTTT. Encoded protein: CATTGMTEAFF. The full variable domain, its missing parts supplied by reference TRBV25-1 and TRBJ1-1, is EADIYQTPRYLVIGTGKKITLECSQTMGHDKMYWYQQDPGMELHLIHYSYGVNSTEKGDLSSESTVSRIRTEHFPLTLESARPSHTSQYLCATTGMTEAFFGQGTRLTVV.

This clone was detected a few times. The rearrangement joins TRBV11-2 to TRBJ2-7, with 7 bases lining up with TRBD1. The germline V gene has CDR1 SGHAT and CDR2 FQNNGV. This CDR3 spans 13 amino acids. V lost 5 bases, J lost 7 bases, and 8 bases stayed unmatched. Written as DNA, the CDR3 is TGTGCCAGCAGCGTTCAGGGGGTGGGGGAGCAGTACTTC. It specifies CASSVQGVGEQYF.

The chain carries TRBV7-9 and TRBJ1-5; 7 bases are a match to TRBD1. With V trimmed by 0 bases and J by 3 bases, 8 bases remained unmatched. This CDR3 is built from 17 residues. In germline, CDR1 is SEHNR, CDR2 FQNEAQ (reference sequence). DNA for the CDR3: TGTGCCAGCAGCTTAGCTCTGACAGGGCTTAACAATCAGCCCCAGCATTTT. It specifies CASSLALTGLNNQPQHF.

The chain combines TRBV6-5 with TRBJ1-6, with D unclear. Trimming took 2 bases from V and 1 from J, leaving 9 bases between them. The germline V gene has CDR1 MNHEY and CDR2 SVGAGI. The CDR3 consists of 16 residues. The DNA for the CDR3 is TGTGCCAGCAGTTACGCCCTCCAGTCCTATAATTCACCCCTCCACTTT. Protein: CASSYALQSYNSPLHF.

The chain is built from TRBV7-8 and TRBJ2-7; tentative D call: TRBD2 (6 bases). This CDR3 region has 15 residues. Deletions cut 3 bases from V and 0 bases from J, with 12 bases between. The germline V gene has CDR1 SGHVS and CDR2 FQNEAQ. CDR3 protein: CASSLDRGFSYEQYF. The CDR3 DNA sequence: TGTGCCAGCAGCTTGGACCGGGGGTTCTCCTACGAGCAGTACTTC. Full variable domain (rest looked up from reference TRBV7-8 and TRBJ2-7): GAGVSQSPRYKVAKRGQDVALRCDPISGHVSLFWYQQALGQGPEFLTYFQNEAQLDKSGLPSDRFFAERPEGSVSTLKIQRTQQEDSAVYLCASSLDRGFSYEQYFGPGTRLTVT.

The V call is TRBV7-9, the J call TRBJ2-1, with D perhaps matching TRBD1 (6 bases). In germline, CDR1 is SEHNR, CDR2 FQNEAQ (reference sequence). Trimming removed 4 bases at V and 8 bases at J, with 12 bases between. This CDR3 has 13 residues. CDR3 residues: CASSWGTWDEQFF. DNA of the CDR3: TGTGCCAGCAGCTGGGGGACATGGGATGAGCAGTTCTTC.